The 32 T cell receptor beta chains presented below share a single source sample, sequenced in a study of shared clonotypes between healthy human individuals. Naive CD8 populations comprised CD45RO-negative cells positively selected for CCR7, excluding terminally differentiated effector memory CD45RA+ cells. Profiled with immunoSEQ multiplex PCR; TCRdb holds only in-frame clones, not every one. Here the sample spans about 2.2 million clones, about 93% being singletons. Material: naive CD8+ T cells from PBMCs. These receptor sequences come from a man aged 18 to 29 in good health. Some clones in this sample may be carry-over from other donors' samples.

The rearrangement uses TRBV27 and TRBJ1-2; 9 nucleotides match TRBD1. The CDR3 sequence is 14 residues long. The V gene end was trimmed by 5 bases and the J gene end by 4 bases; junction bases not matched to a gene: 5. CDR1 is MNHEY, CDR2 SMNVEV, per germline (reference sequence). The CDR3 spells CASSRAGQGYGYTF. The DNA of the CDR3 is TGTGCCAGCAGTCGGGCGGGACAGGGCTATGGCTACACCTTC.

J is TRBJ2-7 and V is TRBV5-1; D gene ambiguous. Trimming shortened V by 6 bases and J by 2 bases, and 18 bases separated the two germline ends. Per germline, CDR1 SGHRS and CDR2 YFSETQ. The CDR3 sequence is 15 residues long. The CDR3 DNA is TGCGCCAGCACAGGTTGGACGGCAGAGGCCTACGAGCAGTACTTC. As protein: CASTGWTAEAYEQYF.

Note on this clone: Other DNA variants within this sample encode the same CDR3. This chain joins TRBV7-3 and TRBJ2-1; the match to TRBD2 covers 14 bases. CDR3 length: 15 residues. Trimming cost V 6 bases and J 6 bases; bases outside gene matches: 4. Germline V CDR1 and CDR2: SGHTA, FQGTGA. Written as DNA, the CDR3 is TGTGCCAGCAGTCGACTAGCGGGAGGGGGCAATGAGCAGTTCTTC. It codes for CASSRLAGGGNEQFF.

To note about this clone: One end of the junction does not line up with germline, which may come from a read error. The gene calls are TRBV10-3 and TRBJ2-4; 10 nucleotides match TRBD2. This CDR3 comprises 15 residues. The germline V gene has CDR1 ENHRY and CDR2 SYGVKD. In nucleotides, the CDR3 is TGTGCCACCAGTGAGGCCCCTAGCGGGAGTGGGATTCAGTACTTC. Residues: CATSEAPSGSGIQYF.

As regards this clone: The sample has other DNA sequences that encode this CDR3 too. For the CDR3, the DNA is TGTGCCAGCAGTTTGGGACAGGGGACCTACGAGCAGTACTTC. Translation: CASSLGQGTYEQYF. The chain is built from TRBV28 and TRBJ2-7; TRBD1 aligns across 10 bases. Germline V gives CDR1 MDHEN, CDR2 SYDVKM. This CDR3 is 14 amino acids long. Germline trimming cut 3 bases from V and 2 bases from J; bases unmatched to any gene: 1.

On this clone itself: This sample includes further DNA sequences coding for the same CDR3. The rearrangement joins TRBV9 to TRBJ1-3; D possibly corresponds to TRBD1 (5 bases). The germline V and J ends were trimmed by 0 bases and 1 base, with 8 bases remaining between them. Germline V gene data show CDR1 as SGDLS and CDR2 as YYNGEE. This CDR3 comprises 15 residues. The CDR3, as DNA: TGTGCCAGCAGCGTAGCCGAGGGGTCTGGAAACACCATATATTTT. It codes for CASSVAEGSGNTIYF.

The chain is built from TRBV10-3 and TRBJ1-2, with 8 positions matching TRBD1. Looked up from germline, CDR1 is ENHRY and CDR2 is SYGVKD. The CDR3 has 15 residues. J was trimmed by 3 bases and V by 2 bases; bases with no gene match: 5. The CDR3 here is CAISEPVTGDYGYTF. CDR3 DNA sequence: TGTGCCATCAGTGAGCCGGTGACAGGGGACTATGGCTACACCTTC.

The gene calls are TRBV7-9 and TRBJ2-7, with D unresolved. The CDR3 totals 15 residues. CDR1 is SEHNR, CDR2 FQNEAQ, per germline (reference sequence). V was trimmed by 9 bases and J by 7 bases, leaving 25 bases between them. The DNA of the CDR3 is TGTGCCAGTCTCTCGGCTGGGTCGGACGTGGTGGAGCAGTACTTC. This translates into CASLSAGSDVVEQYF.

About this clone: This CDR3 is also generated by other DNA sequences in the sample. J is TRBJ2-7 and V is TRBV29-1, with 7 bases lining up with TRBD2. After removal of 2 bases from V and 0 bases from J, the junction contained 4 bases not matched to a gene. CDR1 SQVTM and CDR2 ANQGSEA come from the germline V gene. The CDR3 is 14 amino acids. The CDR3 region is CSVELSGVSYEQYF. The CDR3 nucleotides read TGCAGCGTTGAACTAAGCGGGGTCTCCTACGAGCAGTACTTC.

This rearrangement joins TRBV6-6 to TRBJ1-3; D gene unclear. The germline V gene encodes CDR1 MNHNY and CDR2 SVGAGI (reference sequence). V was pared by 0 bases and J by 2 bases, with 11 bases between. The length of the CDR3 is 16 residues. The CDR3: CASSYSPGIAGNTIYF. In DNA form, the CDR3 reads TGTGCCAGCAGTTACTCGCCCGGGATAGCTGGAAACACCATATATTTT.

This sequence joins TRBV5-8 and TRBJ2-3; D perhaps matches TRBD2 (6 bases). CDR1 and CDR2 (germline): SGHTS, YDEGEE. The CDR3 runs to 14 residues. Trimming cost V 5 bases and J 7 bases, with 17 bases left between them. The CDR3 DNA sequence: TGTGCCAGCAGAGGCGGGACTCCAACCAATACGCAGTATTTT. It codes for CASRGGTPTNTQYF.

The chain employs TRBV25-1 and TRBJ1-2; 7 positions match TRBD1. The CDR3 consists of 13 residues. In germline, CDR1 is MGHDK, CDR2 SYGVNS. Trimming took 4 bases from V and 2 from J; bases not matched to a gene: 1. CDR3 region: CASSAQGNYGYTF. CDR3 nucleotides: TGTGCCAGCAGTGCACAGGGGAACTATGGCTACACCTTC.

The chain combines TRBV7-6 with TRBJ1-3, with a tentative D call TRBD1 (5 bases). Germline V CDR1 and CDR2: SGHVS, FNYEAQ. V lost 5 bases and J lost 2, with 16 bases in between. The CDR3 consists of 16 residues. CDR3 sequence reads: CASSPGGGYAGNTIYF. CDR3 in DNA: TGTGCCAGCAGCCCAGGCGGGGGTTACGCTGGAAACACCATATATTTT.

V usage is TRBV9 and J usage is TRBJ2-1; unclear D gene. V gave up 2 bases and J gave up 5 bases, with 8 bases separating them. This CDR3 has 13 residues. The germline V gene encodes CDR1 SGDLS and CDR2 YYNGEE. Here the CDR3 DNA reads TGTGCCAGCAGCGTGGTTACCGACAATGAGCAGTTCTTC. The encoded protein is CASSVVTDNEQFF.

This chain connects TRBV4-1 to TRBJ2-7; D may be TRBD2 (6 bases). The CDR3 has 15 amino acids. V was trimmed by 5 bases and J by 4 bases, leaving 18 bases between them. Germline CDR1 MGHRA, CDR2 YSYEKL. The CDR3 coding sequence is TGCGCCAGCAGCTCCTCTTATGGGAGCGGGTACGAGCAGTACTTC. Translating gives CASSSSYGSGYEQYF.

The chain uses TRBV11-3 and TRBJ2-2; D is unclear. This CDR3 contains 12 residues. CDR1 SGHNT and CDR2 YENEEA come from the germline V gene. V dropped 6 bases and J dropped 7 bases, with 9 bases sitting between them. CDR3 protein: CASRGTDGELFF. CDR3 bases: TGTGCCAGCAGAGGTACCGACGGGGAGCTGTTTTTT.

This CDR3 is CASSQAWGEQFF. CDR3 sequence (DNA): TGTGCCAGCAGCCAAGCCTGGGGTGAACAGTTCTTC. The J gene is TRBJ2-1, the V gene TRBV14; D remains unclear. The V end was cut by 1 base, the J end by 13 bases, with 11 bases between. The CDR3 runs to 12 residues. Germline assignment: CDR1 SGHDN and CDR2 FVKESK.

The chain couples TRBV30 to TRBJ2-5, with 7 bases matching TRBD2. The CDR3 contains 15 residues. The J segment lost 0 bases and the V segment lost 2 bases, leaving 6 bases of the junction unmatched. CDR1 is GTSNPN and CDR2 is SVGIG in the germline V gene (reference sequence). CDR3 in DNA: TGTGCCTGGAGTCGGGTGGGAGGGTACCAAGAGACCCAGTACTTC. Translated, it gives CAWSRVGGYQETQYF.

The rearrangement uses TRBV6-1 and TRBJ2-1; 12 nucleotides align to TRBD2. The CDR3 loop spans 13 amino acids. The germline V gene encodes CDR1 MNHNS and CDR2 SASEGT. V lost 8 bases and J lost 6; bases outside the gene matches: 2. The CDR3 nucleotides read TGTGCCAGCGGACTAGCGGGAATCAATGAGCAGTTCTTC. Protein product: CASGLAGINEQFF.

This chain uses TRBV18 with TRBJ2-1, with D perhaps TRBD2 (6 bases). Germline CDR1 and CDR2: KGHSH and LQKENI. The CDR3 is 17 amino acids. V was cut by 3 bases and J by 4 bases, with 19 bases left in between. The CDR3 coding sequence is TGTGCCAGCTCACCTACTCGGACTAAGTCGGCATACAATGAGCAGTTCTTC. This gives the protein CASSPTRTKSAYNEQFF.

The CDR3 DNA follows: TGTGCCAGCAGCAAAGGGTGGGGCAGGGTGCCCGGGGAGCTGTTTTTT. Its protein is CASSKGWGRVPGELFF. This chain uses TRBV21-1 with TRBJ2-2; the table's D gene call, TRBD1, was not cross checked with the DNA. TRBV21-1 is designated a pseudogene. The CDR3 spans 16 residues.

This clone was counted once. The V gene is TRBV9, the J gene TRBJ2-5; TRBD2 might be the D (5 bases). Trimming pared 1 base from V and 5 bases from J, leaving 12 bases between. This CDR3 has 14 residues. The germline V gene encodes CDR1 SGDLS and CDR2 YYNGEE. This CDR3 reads CASSVRGFAETQYF. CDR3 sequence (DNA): TGTGCCAGCAGCGTAAGAGGGTTTGCGGAGACCCAGTACTTC.

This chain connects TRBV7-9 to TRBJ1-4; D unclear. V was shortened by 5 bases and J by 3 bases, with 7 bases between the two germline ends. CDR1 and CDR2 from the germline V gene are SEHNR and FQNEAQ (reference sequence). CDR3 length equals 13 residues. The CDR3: CASSPRPNEKLFF. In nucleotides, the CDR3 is TGTGCCAGCAGCCCCAGGCCTAATGAAAAACTGTTTTTT.

CDR3 region: CAILRETQYF. DNA for the CDR3: TGTGCCATCCTGCGGGAGACCCAGTACTTC. The V gene is TRBV19, the J gene TRBJ2-5; D remains ambiguous. Germline V lookup: CDR1 LNHDA, CDR2 SQIVND (reference sequence). This CDR3 comprises 10 residues. V was shortened by 10 bases and J by 5 bases, with 8 bases between the two germline ends. The entire variable domain, with the rest obtained from reference TRBV19 and TRBJ2-5, is as follows: DGGITQSPKYLFRKEGQNVTLSCEQNLNHDAMYWYRQDPGQGLRLIYYSQIVNDFQKGDIAEGYSVSREKKESFPLTVTSAQKNPTAFYLCAILRETQYFGPGTRLLVL.

The CDR3 spells CASTKTGGNTEAFF. The CDR3 nucleotides read TGTGCCAGCACTAAGACAGGGGGGAACACTGAAGCTTTCTTT. The genes are TRBV6-5 and TRBJ1-1; 9 bases agree with TRBD1. Trimming took 7 bases from V and 1 from J; bases not matched to a gene: 4. The CDR3 consists of 14 residues. Germline lookup yields CDR1 MNHEY and CDR2 SVGAGI.

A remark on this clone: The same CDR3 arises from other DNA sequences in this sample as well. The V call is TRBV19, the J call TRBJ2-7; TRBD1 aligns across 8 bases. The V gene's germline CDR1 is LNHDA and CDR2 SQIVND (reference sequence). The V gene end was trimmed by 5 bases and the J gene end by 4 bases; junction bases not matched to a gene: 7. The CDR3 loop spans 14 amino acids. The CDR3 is CASSLTGAGYEQYF. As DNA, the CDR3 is TGTGCCAGTAGTTTGACAGGGGCGGGTTACGAGCAGTACTTC.

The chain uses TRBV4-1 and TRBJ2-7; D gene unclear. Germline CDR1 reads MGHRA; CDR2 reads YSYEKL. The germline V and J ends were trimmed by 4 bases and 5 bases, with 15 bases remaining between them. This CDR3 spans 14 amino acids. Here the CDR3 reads CASSRAQGLNEQYF. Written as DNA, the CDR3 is TGCGCCAGCAGCCGCGCCCAAGGGTTAAACGAGCAGTACTTC.

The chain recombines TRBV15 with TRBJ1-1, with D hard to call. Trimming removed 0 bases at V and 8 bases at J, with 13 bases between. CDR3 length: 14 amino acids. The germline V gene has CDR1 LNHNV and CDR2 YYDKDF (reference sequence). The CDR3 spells CATSRDSGNGEAFF. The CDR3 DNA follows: TGTGCCACCAGCAGAGATAGTGGGAACGGGGAAGCTTTCTTT.

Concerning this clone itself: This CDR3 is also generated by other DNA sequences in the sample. CDR3 coding DNA: TGTGCCAGCAGTTTGGGGCTTTGGAACACTGAAGCTTTCTTT. Residues: CASSLGLWNTEAFF. The chain recombines TRBV27 with TRBJ1-1; possible D gene TRBD1, 5 bases. Germline lookup yields CDR1 MNHEY and CDR2 SMNVEV (reference sequence). Between the trimmed V and J ends, which lost 3 bases and 1 base, there was a span of 9 bases. The CDR3 is 14 residues long.

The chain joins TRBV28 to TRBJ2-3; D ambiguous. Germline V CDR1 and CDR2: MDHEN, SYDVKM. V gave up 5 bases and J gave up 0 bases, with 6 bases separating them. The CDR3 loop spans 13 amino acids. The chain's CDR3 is CASSVDSTDTQYF. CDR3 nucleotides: TGTGCCAGCAGTGTTGACAGCACAGATACGCAGTATTTT. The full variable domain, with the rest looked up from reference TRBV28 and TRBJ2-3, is DVKVTQSSRYLVKRTGEKVFLECVQDMDHENMFWYRQDPGLGLRLIYFSYDVKMKEKGDIPEGYSVSREKKERFSLILESASTNQTSMYLCASSVDSTDTQYFGPGTRLTVL.

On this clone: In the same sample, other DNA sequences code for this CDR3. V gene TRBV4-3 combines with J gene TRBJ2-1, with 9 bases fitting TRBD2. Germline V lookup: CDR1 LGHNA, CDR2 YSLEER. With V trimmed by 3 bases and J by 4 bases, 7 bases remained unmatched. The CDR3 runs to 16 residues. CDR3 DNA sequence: TGCGCCAGCAGCCAGGGCACTAGCGGGCTGTACAATGAGCAGTTCTTC. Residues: CASSQGTSGLYNEQFF.

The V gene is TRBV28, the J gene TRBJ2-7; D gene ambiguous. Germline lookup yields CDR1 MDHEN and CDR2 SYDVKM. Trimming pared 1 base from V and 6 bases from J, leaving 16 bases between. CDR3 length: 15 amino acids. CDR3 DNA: TGTGCCAGCAGTTTATATGTTAACACGAAGAGCGAGCAGTACTTC. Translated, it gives CASSLYVNTKSEQYF.